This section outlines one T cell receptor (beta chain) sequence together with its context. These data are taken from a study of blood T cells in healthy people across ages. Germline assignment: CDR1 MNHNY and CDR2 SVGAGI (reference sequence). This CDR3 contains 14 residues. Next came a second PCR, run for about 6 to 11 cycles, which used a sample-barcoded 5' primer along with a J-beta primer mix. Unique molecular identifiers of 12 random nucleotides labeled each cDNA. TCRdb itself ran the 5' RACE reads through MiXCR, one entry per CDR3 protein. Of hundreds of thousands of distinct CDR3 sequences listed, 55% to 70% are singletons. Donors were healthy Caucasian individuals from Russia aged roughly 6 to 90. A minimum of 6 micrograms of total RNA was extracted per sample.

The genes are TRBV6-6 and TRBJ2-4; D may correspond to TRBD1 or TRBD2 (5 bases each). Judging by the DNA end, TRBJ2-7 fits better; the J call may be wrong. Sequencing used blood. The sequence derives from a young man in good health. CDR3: CASFDGTLSYEQYF. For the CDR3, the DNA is TGTGCCAGCTTCGATGGGACCCTGAGCTACGAGCAGTACTTC.